This TCR beta chain was sequenced in a study of tumor and adjacent non-tumor tissue in lung cancer. Study at large: Each sample yielded roughly 4 million productive TCRbeta reads on average.

There are many counts of this clonotype. Its matching antigen is unknown. Three rounds of nested PCR, following a modified ARM-PCR protocol, produced the TCRbeta library. TCRdb recomputed calls from the multiplex PCR reads with MiXCR, one row per CDR3 protein. The data contain over 100,000 distinct CDR3 sequences, approximately 82% of them singletons. Findings of the study overall: Significantly higher TCR diversity was found in tumor than normal lung.

No cell sorting was done before RNA was extracted from the tissue. Chemotherapy-naive patients with new lung cancer underwent thoracic surgery in China, August–November 2014. The CDR3 is made up of 13 amino acids. Germline CDR1 SQVTM, CDR2 ANQGSEA. Trimming removed 3 bases from V and 5 bases from J, with 11 bases in between. Sequencing input: lung tumor tissue. This chain uses TRBV29-1 with TRBJ2-1; a possible D gene is TRBD1 (6 bases). This receptor was taken from a woman aged 60-75 years with non-small cell lung cancer. The CDR3 here is CSVDRGSHNEQFF. As DNA, the CDR3 is TGCAGCGTTGACAGGGGTTCCCACAATGAGCAGTTCTTC.